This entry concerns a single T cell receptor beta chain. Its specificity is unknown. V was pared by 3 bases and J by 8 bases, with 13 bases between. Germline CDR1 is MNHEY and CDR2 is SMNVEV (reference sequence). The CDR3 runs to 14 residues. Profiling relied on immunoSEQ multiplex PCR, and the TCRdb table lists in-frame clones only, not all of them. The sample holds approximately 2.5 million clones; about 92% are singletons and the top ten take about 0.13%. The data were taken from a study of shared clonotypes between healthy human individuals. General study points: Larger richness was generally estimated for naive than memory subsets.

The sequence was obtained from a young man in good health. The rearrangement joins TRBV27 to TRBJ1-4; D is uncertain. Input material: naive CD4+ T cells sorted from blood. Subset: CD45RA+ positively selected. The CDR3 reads CASSFSGSGEKLFF. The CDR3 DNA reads TGTGCCAGCAGTTTCTCGGGGTCGGGAGAAAAACTGTTTTTT.